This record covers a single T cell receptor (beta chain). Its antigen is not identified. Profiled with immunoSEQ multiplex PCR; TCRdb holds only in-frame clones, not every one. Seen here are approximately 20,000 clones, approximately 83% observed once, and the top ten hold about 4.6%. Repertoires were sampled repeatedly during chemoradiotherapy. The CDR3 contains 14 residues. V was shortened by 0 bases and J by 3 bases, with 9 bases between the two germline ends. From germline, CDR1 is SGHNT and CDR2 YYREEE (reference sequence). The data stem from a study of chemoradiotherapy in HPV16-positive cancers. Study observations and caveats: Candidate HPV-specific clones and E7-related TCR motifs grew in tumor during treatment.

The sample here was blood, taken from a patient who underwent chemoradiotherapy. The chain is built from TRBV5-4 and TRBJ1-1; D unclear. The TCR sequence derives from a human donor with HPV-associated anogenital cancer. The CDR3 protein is CASSLGREDTEAFF. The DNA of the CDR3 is TGTGCCAGCAGCTTGGGTAGGGAAGACACTGAAGCTTTCTTT.